These 21 T cell receptor beta chains came from one sample sequenced in a study of blood T cell repertoires in COVID-19. Repertoires were generated with immunoSEQ multiplex PCR, while TCRdb's copy carries only in-frame clones and drops some. Among under 150,000 clones listed, 85% were seen once. Sequencing was carried out using peripheral blood. These receptors all stem from a human donor in a cohort sampled during active COVID-19.

The rearrangement links TRBV6-6 to TRBJ1-6; D gene uncertain. The germline V gene encodes CDR1 MNHNY and CDR2 SVGAGI (reference sequence). Trimming cost V 6 bases and J 0 bases, with 9 bases left between them. The CDR3 is made up of 15 amino acids. The CDR3 reads CASRKLDSYNSPLHF. The CDR3 nucleotides read TGTGCCAGCAGAAAACTTGACTCCTATAATTCACCCCTCCACTTT.

This clone was seen more than once but under ten times. The genes are TRBV19 and TRBJ1-3; 8 nucleotides match TRBD1. Germline V gene sequence: CDR1 LNHDA, CDR2 SQIVND (reference sequence). This CDR3 is 15 amino acids long. V lost 7 bases and J lost 1; bases outside the gene matches: 6. CDR3 DNA sequence: TGTGCCAGTATGGGACAGGATTCATCTGGAAACACCATATATTTT. Translation: CASMGQDSSGNTIYF.

The chain employs TRBV7-2 and TRBJ2-1, with TRBD1 identical over 9 bases. Trimming cost V 3 bases and J 3 bases; bases outside gene matches: 3. This CDR3 spans 15 amino acids. Germline V gene data show CDR1 as SGHTA and CDR2 as FQGNSA. CDR3 sequence reads: CASSLGTGNYNEQFF. The CDR3 nucleotides are TGTGCCAGCAGCTTGGGGACAGGGAACTACAATGAGCAGTTCTTC.

This clone was detected only once. The genes are TRBV7-6 and TRBJ2-1; TRBD1 might be the D (8 bases). The CDR3 contains 18 residues. The germline V gene has CDR1 SGHVS and CDR2 FNYEAQ. Trimming left V 1 base short and J 3 bases short, with 19 bases between. The DNA of the CDR3 is TGTGCCAGCAGCTTAGACAGGGGGACGGGGGGCCTCTACAATGAGCAGTTCTTC. As protein: CASSLDRGTGGLYNEQFF.

This rearrangement joins TRBV6-5 to TRBJ1-4; 10 positions agree with TRBD1. The CDR3 totals 15 residues. Germline lookup yields CDR1 MNHEY and CDR2 SVGAGI. V shed 6 bases, J shed 6 bases, and the junction held 7 bases outside the gene matches. The chain's CDR3 is CASSVMTGGDEKLFF. CDR3 nucleotides: TGTGCCAGCAGCGTGATGACAGGGGGCGATGAAAAACTGTTTTTT.

J is TRBJ2-7 and V is TRBV6-6; 10 nucleotides line up with TRBD2. The CDR3 is made up of 14 amino acids. V was pared by 6 bases and J by 3 bases, with 5 bases of the junction left unmatched. Looked up from germline, CDR1 is MNHNY and CDR2 is SVGAGI (reference sequence). CDR3 region: CASSRLAGLYEQYF. The DNA for the CDR3 is TGTGCCAGCAGCCGACTAGCGGGCCTCTACGAGCAGTACTTC.

V is TRBV9 and J is TRBJ2-1; 7 positions agree with TRBD1. Unmatched junction bases numbered 9, after V lost 0 bases and J lost 3 bases. The germline gives CDR1 SGDLS, CDR2 YYNGEE. CDR3 length: 17 residues. The chain's CDR3 is CASSVGDRGWDYNEQFF. The CDR3 DNA sequence: TGTGCCAGCAGCGTAGGGGACAGAGGGTGGGACTACAATGAGCAGTTCTTC.

V gene TRBV3-1 (or the pseudogene TRBV3-2) combines with J gene TRBJ2-1; 10 bases fit TRBD1. The V and J ends lost 6 bases and 9 bases, in that order; junction bases with no gene match: 14. Germline V CDR1 and CDR2: LGHDT, YNNKEL (reference sequence). The CDR3 runs to 16 residues. The CDR3 here is CASSRQGAEGGSEQFF. CDR3 nucleotides: TGTGCCAGCAGTCGACAGGGGGCTGAAGGTGGGAGTGAGCAGTTCTTC.

The V call is TRBV6-2 or TRBV6-3, the J call TRBJ2-5; D gene ambiguous. Germline values: CDR1 MNHEY, CDR2 SVGEGT. V lost 2 bases and J lost 1, with 8 bases in between. This CDR3 spans 14 amino acids. The CDR3 loop is CASSYPDTQETQYF. The DNA of the CDR3 is TGTGCCAGCAGTTACCCTGACACCCAAGAGACCCAGTACTTC.

This clone has a single count. The chain is built from TRBV15 and TRBJ1-2, with a weak D call TRBD1 (6 bases). The CDR3 covers 13 residues. Germline V gene lookup returns CDR1 LNHNV and CDR2 YYDKDF (reference sequence). V was clipped by 1 base and J by 4 bases, with 7 bases between them. This CDR3 is CATSRGTAYGYTF. The DNA for the CDR3 is TGTGCCACCAGCAGAGGGACAGCCTATGGCTACACCTTC.

The V gene is TRBV10-3, the J gene TRBJ2-6; TRBD1 might be the D (5 bases). Germline V gene lookup returns CDR1 ENHRY and CDR2 SYGVKD. This CDR3 has 16 residues. The germline V and J ends were trimmed by 5 bases and 0 bases, with 11 bases remaining between them. The CDR3: CAISRTDSSGANVLTF. The CDR3 coding sequence is TGTGCCATCAGTCGGACCGACAGCTCTGGGGCCAACGTCCTGACTTTC.

The chain joins TRBV27 to TRBJ2-1, with 11 bases lining up with TRBD2. CDR1 and CDR2 from the germline V gene are MNHEY and SMNVEV (reference sequence). V lost 4 bases, J lost 4 bases, and 3 bases stayed unmatched. There are 15 residues in the CDR3. CDR3 protein: CASSSIAGGYNEQFF. The CDR3 DNA reads as TGTGCCAGCAGTTCTATAGCGGGGGGGTACAATGAGCAGTTCTTC.

V usage is TRBV19 and J usage is TRBJ1-4, with 11 bases that match TRBD1. This CDR3 is 15 amino acids long. Trimming at V came to 6 bases and at J to 5 bases, leaving 5 bases not matched to a gene. Germline V gene data show CDR1 as LNHDA and CDR2 as SQIVND (reference sequence). Written as DNA, the CDR3 is TGTGCCAGTAGCCTCCGGGACAGGGGGAATGAAAAACTGTTTTTT. Protein sequence: CASSLRDRGNEKLFF.

The J gene is TRBJ1-1, the V gene TRBV10-1; TRBD1 might be the D (5 bases). Germline lookup yields CDR1 WNHNN and CDR2 SYGVQD (reference sequence). This CDR3 region has 13 residues. V was cut by 6 bases and J by 4 bases, with 12 bases left in between. The CDR3 DNA reads TGCGCCAGCAGCGGACACTTCGGCACTGAAGCTTTCTTT. Translation: CASSGHFGTEAFF.

The V and J genes are TRBV6-4 and TRBJ2-2; possible D gene TRBD1, 6 bases. Germline CDR1 reads MRHNA; CDR2 reads SNTAGT. This CDR3 comprises 14 residues. The V end lost 6 bases, the J end lost 1 base, and 9 bases lay between the germline ends. CDR3 bases: TGTGCCAGCAGCGCGACAGGGAACACCGGGGAGCTGTTTTTT. This translates into CASSATGNTGELFF.

CDR3 in DNA: TGTGCCAGTAGTATGAGTACAGCTCTTGAAAAACTGTTTTTT. Residues: CASSMSTALEKLFF. This rearrangement joins TRBV19 to TRBJ1-4; D is unclear. Germline CDR1 is LNHDA and CDR2 is SQIVND (reference sequence). Trimming left V 3 bases short and J 7 bases short, with 12 bases between. This CDR3 is built from 14 residues.

V is TRBV19 and J is TRBJ2-1; the D gene is possibly TRBD1 (7 bases). The V and J ends lost 8 bases and 2 bases respectively, with 10 bases between them. Looked up from germline, CDR1 is LNHDA and CDR2 is SQIVND (reference sequence). The CDR3 covers 13 residues. The CDR3 reads CASQGGPYNEQFF. DNA for the CDR3: TGTGCCAGTCAGGGGGGCCCCTACAATGAGCAGTTCTTC.

The chain couples TRBV4-2 to TRBJ2-2; tentative D call: TRBD2 (5 bases). This CDR3 spans 13 amino acids. Trimming removed 4 bases from V and 2 bases from J, with 5 bases in between. Germline V CDR1 and CDR2: LGHNA, YNFKEQ. CDR3 DNA: TGTGCCAGCAGCCCGGGAAACACCGGGGAGCTGTTTTTT. It is translated as CASSPGNTGELFF.

The rearrangement links TRBV15 to TRBJ1-1; tentatively, D is TRBD1 (6 bases). The CDR3 consists of 12 residues. CDR1 and CDR2 from the germline V gene are LNHNV and YYDKDF (reference sequence). The V end was cut by 6 bases, the J end by 4 bases, with 9 bases between. In DNA, the CDR3 is TGTGCCACCAGTCAGGGGAGCACTGAAGCTTTCTTT. Amino acids: CATSQGSTEAFF.

The chain employs TRBV6-5 and TRBJ2-1, with 7 bases identical to TRBD2. The germline gives CDR1 MNHEY, CDR2 SVGAGI. The CDR3 has 14 residues. With 8 bases clipped from V and 6 bases from J, the junction kept 10 bases outside the gene matches. DNA of the CDR3: TGTGCCAGCGGTCAGGGAGCGGGGCCCAATGAGCAGTTCTTC. Protein product: CASGQGAGPNEQFF.

This chain links TRBV29-1 with TRBJ1-1; 12 bases are a match to TRBD1. Germline loops: CDR1 SQVTM, CDR2 ANQGSEA. V was clipped by 8 bases and J by 2 bases; unmatched bases: 9. This CDR3 region has 15 residues. In nucleotides, the CDR3 is TGCAGCATAACCGGGACAGGGGGCTTAAACACTGAAGCTTTCTTT. It codes for CSITGTGGLNTEAFF.